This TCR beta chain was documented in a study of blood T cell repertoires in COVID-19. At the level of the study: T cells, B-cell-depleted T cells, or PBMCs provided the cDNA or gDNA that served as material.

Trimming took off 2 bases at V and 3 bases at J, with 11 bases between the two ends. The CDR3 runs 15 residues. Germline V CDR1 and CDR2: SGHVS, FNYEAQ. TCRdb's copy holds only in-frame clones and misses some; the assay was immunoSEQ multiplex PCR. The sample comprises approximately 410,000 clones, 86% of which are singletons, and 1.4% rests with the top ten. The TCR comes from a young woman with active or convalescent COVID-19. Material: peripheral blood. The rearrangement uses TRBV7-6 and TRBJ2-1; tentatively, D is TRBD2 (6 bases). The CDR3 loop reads CASSLWDLNYNEQFF. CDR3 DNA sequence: TGTGCCAGCAGCTTATGGGACTTGAACTACAATGAGCAGTTCTTC.